This TCR beta chain derives from a study of identical twins. This clonotype appeared a few times. No antigen is known for it. TCRdb re-derived calls from the 5' RACE reads in MiXCR, one entry per CDR3 protein. This sample carries 250,000 or so distinct CDR3 sequences, 7% to 8.5% of them seen once, and the ten largest clones take over 5%. In every case, the donor was a healthy Caucasian. The study, taken as a whole, reports: The study drew conclusions from cross-sectional statistical analysis, not from following the same donors.

These sequences were also reported in another study, on yellow fever vaccine responses in identical twins.

The sequenced material came from CD8+ T cells sorted from blood. The sequence was obtained from a woman under 30 in good health.

The CDR3 reads CASSLAGGQGYSYEQYF. In nucleotides, the CDR3 is TGCGCCAGCAGCTTGGCCGGGGGACAGGGTTACTCCTACGAGCAGTACTTC. The rearrangement uses TRBV5-1 and TRBJ2-7; TRBD1 aligns across 9 bases. Per germline, CDR1 SGHRS and CDR2 YFSETQ. CDR3 length: 17 amino acids. Trimming removed 0 bases from V and 0 bases from J; junction bases left unmatched: 7.